Included here is one TCR beta chain sequence, with context. The target antigen is unknown. This sample stems from a study of persistence of HIV-infected CD4 T cells. Turning to the study itself: Median time on suppressive ART was around 8 years.

The immunoSEQ assay was version 4, run in survey mode. TCRdb's copy holds only in-frame clones and misses some; the assay was immunoSEQ multiplex PCR. The sample yields about 43,000 clones, approximately 78% seen once. The stimulus was an HIV-1 Gag 15-mer peptide pool, about 1 ug/peptide/mL. Memory cells lacking CD40L and CD69 with high CD45RO were sorted. Donors were HIV-1-infected adults who began suppressive ART during chronic infection. Undetectable plasma HIV-1 RNA below 50 copies/mL lasted at least 4 years. CD8+ T cells were removed from PBMCs prior to stimulation. The CDR3 has 14 residues. The ends lost 6 bases at V and 7 bases at J; junction bases unmatched: 5. CDR1 WSHSY and CDR2 SAAADI come from the germline V gene.

The starting material was CD4+ T cells sorted from PBMCs after approximately 19-hour stimulation, obtained from a patient who received antiretroviral therapy. The source of this sequence is an adult man with HIV who was CMV-seropositive. The genes are TRBV10-2 and TRBJ2-3; TRBD2 agrees at 12 bases. The CDR3 nucleotides are TGCGCCAGCAGACTAGCGGGGGGCGTAAATACGCAGTATTTT. Encoded protein: CASRLAGGVNTQYF.